The TCR beta chain under discussion was sequenced for a study of T cells in Graves' hyperthyroidism and ophthalmopathy. The CDR3 regions of TCR beta were amplified from RNA transcripts. When the TCR CDR3 underwent first-round RT-PCR, the HTBI primer set was used. TCRdb passed the multiplex PCR reads through MiXCR, listing each CDR3 protein once. The sample holds hundreds of thousands of distinct CDR3 sequences, 35% to 45% seen once. Per germline, CDR1 DFQATT and CDR2 SNEGSKA (reference sequence). V lost 7 bases to trimming and J lost 5 bases; unmatched junction nucleotides: 18. CDR3 length: 16 amino acids. About this clonotype: Antigen: not known.

General study findings and limits: Ophthalmopathy got predicted by the model a median about 6.7 months before its onset.

The TCR originated in a man between 18 and 29 years old with Graves' hyperthyroidism. Sequencing used blood. The chain employs TRBV20-1 and TRBJ2-5, with 8 positions matching TRBD1. In DNA, the CDR3 is TGCAGTGAAGCCCCGGGTTGGCAGGGGGCTGGGGAGACCCAGTACTTC. Its translation is CSEAPGWQGAGETQYF.